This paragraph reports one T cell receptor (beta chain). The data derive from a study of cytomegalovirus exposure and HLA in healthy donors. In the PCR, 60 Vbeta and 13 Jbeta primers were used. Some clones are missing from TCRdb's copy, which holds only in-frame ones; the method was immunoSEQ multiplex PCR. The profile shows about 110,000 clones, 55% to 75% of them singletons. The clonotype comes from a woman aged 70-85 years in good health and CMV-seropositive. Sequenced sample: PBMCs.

The CDR3 DNA is TGTGCCAGCAGCTTGGTGCGTGAAGCTTTCTTT. Translating it yields CASSLVREAFF. The J gene is TRBJ1-1, the V gene TRBV5-6; D unclear. The CDR3 is made up of 11 amino acids. CDR1 and CDR2 from the germline V gene are SGHDT and YYEEEE. Trimming stripped 0 bases from V and 7 bases from J, with 4 bases between.